The present TCR beta chain was sequenced within a study of blood T cell repertoires in COVID-19. Per the authors' pipeline: Estimated nucleated cell counts came from reference gene primer amplification. The repertoire was sequenced with immunoSEQ multiplex PCR; TCRdb's copy has only in-frame clones and lacks some. D and trimming were read from the DNA, whereas the V and J calls and clone size are those reported in that table. The sample lists around 100,000 clones, approximately 89% occurring once. The CDR3 is 14 residues long. Germline values: CDR1 MNHEY, CDR2 SMNVEV (reference sequence). Between the trimmed V and J ends, which lost 7 bases and 3 bases, there was a span of 15 bases.

The specimen was peripheral blood. J is TRBJ2-5 and V is TRBV27; D may be TRBD1 (5 bases). The source of this sequence is a man aged 35 to 55 with acute or convalescent COVID-19. The CDR3 loop reads CASKGAGLEETQYF. CDR3 DNA: TGTGCCAGCAAAGGGGCAGGGCTAGAAGAGACCCAGTACTTC.